The rows below give T cell receptor beta chains drawn from one sample of a study of T cell responses to AZD1222 COVID-19 vaccine. TCRdb's copy holds only in-frame clones and misses some; the assay was immunoSEQ multiplex PCR. The sample lists 95,000 to 110,000 clones; around 91% were seen once. The sample was peripheral blood, taken on day 0 of AZD1222 vaccination. Source of these receptors: an adult in good health. Each CDR3 is given with its conserved first and last residue. Size is stated for part of the rows, as once, few or many counts, or as a class when the clone is expanded.

CDR3aa	abundance	v_gene	j_gene
CASAQNSGNTIYF	NA	TRBV7-2	TRBJ1-3
CARRSDRGRETQYF	NA	TRBV2	TRBJ2-5
CSSSEAPDYGYTF	NA	TRBV29-1	TRBJ1-2
CASRTPGEEAFF	NA	TRBV6-5	TRBJ1-1
CASSPTQDYEQYF	NA	TRBV4-1	TRBJ2-7
CASRLAGQETQYF	NA	TRBV2	TRBJ2-5
CASSRDSQVNYGYTF	NA	TRBV19	TRBJ1-2
CASSVYEQYF	once	TRBV2	TRBJ2-7
CASSPPSANEQFF	NA	TRBV6-5	TRBJ2-1
CASSQDLAGRTYGYTF	NA	TRBV4-3	TRBJ1-2
CASSLGDQPQHF	NA	TRBV5-6	TRBJ1-5
CASSQGLNREEKLFF	once	TRBV4-1	TRBJ1-4
CASTRGGEMNTEAFF	NA	TRBV10-2	TRBJ1-1
CASSSRTGVGTDTQYF	NA	TRBV5-4	TRBJ2-3
CASSAGTSGAYNEQFF	NA	TRBV7-6	TRBJ2-1
CASSKRQGEGTEAFF	NA	TRBV7-9	TRBJ1-1
CASSLVGGGPTDTQYF	once	TRBV5-4	TRBJ2-3
CAWSVGGAGTGELFF	NA	TRBV30	TRBJ2-2
CASSEANTIYF	NA	TRBV2	TRBJ1-3
CAISGSWTGVGGNTIYF	NA	TRBV10-3	TRBJ1-3
CASSQVAGVADGYTF	NA	TRBV7-3	TRBJ1-2
CTLGPTSGAETQYF	NA	TRBV29-1	TRBJ2-5
CASSRQGSSYNEQFF	NA	TRBV6-5	TRBJ2-1
CASSDPSPLHF	NA	TRBV2	TRBJ1-6
CASSFLRDREAANTGELFF	NA	TRBV7-7	TRBJ2-2
CASSKGARHTEAFF	few	TRBV21-1	TRBJ1-1